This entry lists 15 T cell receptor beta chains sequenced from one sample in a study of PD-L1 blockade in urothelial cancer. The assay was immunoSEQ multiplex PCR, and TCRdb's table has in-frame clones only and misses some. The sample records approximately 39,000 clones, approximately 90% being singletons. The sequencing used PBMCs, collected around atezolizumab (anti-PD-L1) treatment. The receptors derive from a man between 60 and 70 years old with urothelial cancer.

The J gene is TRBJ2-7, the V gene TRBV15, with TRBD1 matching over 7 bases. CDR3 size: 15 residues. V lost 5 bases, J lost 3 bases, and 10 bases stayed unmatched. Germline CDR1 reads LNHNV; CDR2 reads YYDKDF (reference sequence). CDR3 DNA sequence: TGTGCCACCAGCCGCTCTGGGACAGAGCTCTACGAGCAGTACTTC. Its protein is CATSRSGTELYEQYF. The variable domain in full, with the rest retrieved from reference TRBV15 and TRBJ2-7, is DAMVIQNPRYQVTQFGKPVTLSCSQTLNHNVMYWYQQKSSQAPKLLFHYYDKDFNNEADTPDNFQSRRPNTSFCFLDIRSPGLGDTAMYLCATSRSGTELYEQYFGPGTRLTVT.

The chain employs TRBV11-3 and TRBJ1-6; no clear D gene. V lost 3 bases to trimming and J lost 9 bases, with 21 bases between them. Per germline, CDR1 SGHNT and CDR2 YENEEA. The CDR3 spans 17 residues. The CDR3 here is CASSLSPGSLAASPLHF. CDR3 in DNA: TGTGCCAGCAGCTTGTCCCCCGGATCACTGGCGGCTTCACCCCTCCACTTT.

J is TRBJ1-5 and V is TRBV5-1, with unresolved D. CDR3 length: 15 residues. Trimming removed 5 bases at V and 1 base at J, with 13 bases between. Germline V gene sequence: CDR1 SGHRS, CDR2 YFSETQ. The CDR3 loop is CASREDARSNQPQHF. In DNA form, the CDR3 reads TGCGCCAGCAGGGAGGATGCTCGGAGCAATCAGCCCCAGCATTTT.

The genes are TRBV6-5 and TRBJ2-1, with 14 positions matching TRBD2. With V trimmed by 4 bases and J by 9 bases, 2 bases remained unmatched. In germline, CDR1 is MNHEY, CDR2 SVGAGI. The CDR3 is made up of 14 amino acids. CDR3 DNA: TGTGCCAGCAGTTCGACTAGCGGGGGGGGTGAGCAGTTCTTC. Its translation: CASSSTSGGGEQFF.

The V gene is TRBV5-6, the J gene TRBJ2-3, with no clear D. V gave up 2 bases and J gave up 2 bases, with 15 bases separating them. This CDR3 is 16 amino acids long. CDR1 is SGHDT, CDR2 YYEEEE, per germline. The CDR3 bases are TGTGCCAGCAGCTTCACCCTTGGCGGATTCACAGATACGCAGTATTTT. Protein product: CASSFTLGGFTDTQYF.

The CDR3 nucleotides are TGTGCCAGCACGGTTTCTAGCACAGATACGCAGTATTTT. Amino acid sequence: CASTVSSTDTQYF. This chain uses TRBV13 with TRBJ2-3, with D uncertain. V dropped 7 bases and J dropped 0 bases, with 8 bases sitting between them. Looked up from germline, CDR1 is PRHDT and CDR2 is FYEKMQ (reference sequence). This CDR3 spans 13 amino acids.

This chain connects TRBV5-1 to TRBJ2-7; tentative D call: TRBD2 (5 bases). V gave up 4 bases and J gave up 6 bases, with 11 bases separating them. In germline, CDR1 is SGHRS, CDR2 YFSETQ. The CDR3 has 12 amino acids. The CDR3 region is CASSASGFEQYF. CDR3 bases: TGCGCCAGCAGCGCGTCGGGGTTCGAGCAGTACTTC.

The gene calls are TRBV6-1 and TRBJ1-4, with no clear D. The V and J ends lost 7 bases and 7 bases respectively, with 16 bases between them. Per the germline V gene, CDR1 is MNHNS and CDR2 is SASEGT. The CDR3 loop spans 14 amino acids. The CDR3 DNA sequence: TGTGCCAGCAAGTATCGGATGGGGAGTGAAAAACTGTTTTTT. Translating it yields CASKYRMGSEKLFF.

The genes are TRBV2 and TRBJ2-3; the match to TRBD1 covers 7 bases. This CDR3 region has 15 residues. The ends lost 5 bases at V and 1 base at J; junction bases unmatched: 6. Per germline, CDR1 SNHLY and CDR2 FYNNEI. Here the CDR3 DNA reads TGTGCCAGCAGTTCCCGGGACAGTCGCACAGATACGCAGTATTTT. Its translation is CASSSRDSRTDTQYF.

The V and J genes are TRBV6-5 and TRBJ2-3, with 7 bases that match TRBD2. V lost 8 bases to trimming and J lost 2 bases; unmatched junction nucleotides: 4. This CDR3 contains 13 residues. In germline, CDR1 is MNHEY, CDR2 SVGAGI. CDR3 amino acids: CASGGTITDTQYF. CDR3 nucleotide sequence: TGTGCCAGCGGGGGGACTATCACAGATACGCAGTATTTT.

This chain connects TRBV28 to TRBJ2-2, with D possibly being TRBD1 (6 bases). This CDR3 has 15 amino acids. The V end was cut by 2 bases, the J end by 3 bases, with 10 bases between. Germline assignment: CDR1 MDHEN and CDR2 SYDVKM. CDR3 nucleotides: TGTGCCAGCAGTTTAGCAGGGGCTCACACCGGGGAGCTGTTTTTT. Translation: CASSLAGAHTGELFF.

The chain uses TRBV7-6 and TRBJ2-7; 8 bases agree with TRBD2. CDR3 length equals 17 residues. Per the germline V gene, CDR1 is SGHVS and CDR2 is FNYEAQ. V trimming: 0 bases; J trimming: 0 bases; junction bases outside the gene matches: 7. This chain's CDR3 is CASSLAGGGRISYEQYF. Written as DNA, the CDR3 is TGTGCCAGCAGCTTAGCCGGGGGGGGCCGAATCTCCTACGAGCAGTACTTC.

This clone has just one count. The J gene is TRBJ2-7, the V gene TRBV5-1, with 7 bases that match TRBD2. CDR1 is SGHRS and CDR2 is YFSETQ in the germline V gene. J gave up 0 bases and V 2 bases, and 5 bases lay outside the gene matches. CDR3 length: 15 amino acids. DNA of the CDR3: TGCGCCAGCAGCTTAGCGGGGTCGAGCTCCTACGAGCAGTACTTC. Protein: CASSLAGSSSYEQYF.

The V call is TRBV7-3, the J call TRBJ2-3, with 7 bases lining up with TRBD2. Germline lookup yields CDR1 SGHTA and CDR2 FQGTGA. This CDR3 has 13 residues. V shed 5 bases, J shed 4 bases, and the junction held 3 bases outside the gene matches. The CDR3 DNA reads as TGTGCCAGCAGCCGGGGGGACGCAGATACGCAGTATTTT. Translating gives CASSRGDADTQYF.

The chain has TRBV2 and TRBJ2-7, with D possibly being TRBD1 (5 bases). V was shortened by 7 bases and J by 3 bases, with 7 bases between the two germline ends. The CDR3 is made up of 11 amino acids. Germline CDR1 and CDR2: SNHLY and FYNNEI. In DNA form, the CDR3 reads TGTGCCAGCAATCAGGGCTACGAGCAGTACTTC. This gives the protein CASNQGYEQYF.